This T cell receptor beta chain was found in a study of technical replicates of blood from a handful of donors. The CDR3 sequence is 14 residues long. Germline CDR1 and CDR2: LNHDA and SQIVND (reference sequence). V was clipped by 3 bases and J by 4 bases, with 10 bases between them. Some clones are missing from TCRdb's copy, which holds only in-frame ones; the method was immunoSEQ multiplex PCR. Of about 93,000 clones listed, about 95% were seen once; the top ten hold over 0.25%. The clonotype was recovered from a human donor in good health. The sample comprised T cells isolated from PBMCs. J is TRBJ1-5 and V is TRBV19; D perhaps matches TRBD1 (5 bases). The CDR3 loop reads CASSMLAGNQPQHF. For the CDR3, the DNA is TGTGCCAGTAGTATGTTGGCAGGGAATCAGCCCCAGCATTTT.